A single sample gave rise to the 20 T cell receptor beta chains below, sequenced in a study of blood T cell repertoires in COVID-19. Assay used: immunoSEQ multiplex PCR; TCRdb lists only in-frame clones, some missing. The table records over 400,000 clones, roughly 85% of them present only once. Material: peripheral blood. The receptors here all came from a woman aged 25 to 39 with active or convalescent COVID-19.

The rearrangement links TRBV5-6 to TRBJ2-7; the match to TRBD2 covers 14 bases. CDR1 SGHDT and CDR2 YYEEEE come from the germline V gene. The CDR3 is made up of 17 amino acids. The V and J ends lost 4 bases and 0 bases, in that order; junction bases with no gene match: 6. CDR3 sequence: CASSLGTSGGRSYEQYF. The CDR3 coding sequence is TGTGCCAGCAGCCTGGGGACTAGCGGGGGTCGCTCCTACGAGCAGTACTTC.

This chain joins TRBV5-6 and TRBJ2-1, with TRBD2 as a possible D gene (5 bases). This CDR3 has 15 residues. In germline, CDR1 is SGHDT, CDR2 YYEEEE. V lost 0 bases to trimming and J lost 7 bases, with 14 bases between them. The CDR3 sequence is CASSLDHGIWNEQFF. DNA of the CDR3: TGTGCCAGCAGCTTGGACCACGGGATATGGAATGAGCAGTTCTTC.

This clone was counted once. The CDR3 nucleotides are TGTGCCAGCAGTTCCCCCGGGACAGGAGGCACTGAAGCTTTCTTT. Translating gives CASSSPGTGGTEAFF. This sequence joins TRBV27 and TRBJ1-1; 8 bases are shared with TRBD1. Germline V CDR1 and CDR2: MNHEY, SMNVEV (reference sequence). Trimming cost V 4 bases and J 4 bases; bases outside gene matches: 8. The CDR3 totals 15 residues.

CDR3 DNA: TGTGCCAGCAAATCAGAGGCGGCCACTGGCTACACCTTC. It is translated as CASKSEAATGYTF. The V gene is TRBV2, the J gene TRBJ1-2; D unclear. Germline CDR1 SNHLY, CDR2 FYNNEI. The V gene lost 7 bases and the J gene lost 7 bases, with 16 bases spanning the gap. The CDR3 covers 13 residues.

To note about this clone: Other nucleotide sequences in the sample specify the same CDR3. This chain links TRBV6-5 with TRBJ1-1; D might be TRBD1 (5 bases). The CDR3 sequence is 14 residues long. Trimming removed 0 bases at V and 2 bases at J, with 7 bases between. Germline assignment: CDR1 MNHEY and CDR2 SVGAGI. CDR3 in amino acids: CASSYSQGNTEAFF. The CDR3 DNA reads TGTGCCAGCAGTTACTCCCAGGGAAACACTGAAGCTTTCTTT.

The gene calls are TRBV5-1 and TRBJ1-2, with D possibly being TRBD1 (5 bases). The length of the CDR3 is 15 residues. The germline V gene has CDR1 SGHRS and CDR2 YFSETQ. V dropped 4 bases and J dropped 7 bases, with 20 bases sitting between them. CDR3 sequence reads: CASSQGTDTFGGYTF. The CDR3 region has the DNA TGCGCCAGCAGCCAGGGAACAGACACTTTCGGTGGCTACACCTTC.

This chain joins TRBV13 and TRBJ1-2; tentative D call: TRBD1 (6 bases). Per the germline V gene, CDR1 is PRHDT and CDR2 is FYEKMQ (reference sequence). This CDR3 is built from 14 residues. V was clipped by 5 bases and J by 4 bases, with 14 bases between them. The DNA of the CDR3 is TGTGCCAGCAGCCGCCTACAGGGCAGCTATGGCTACACCTTC. Protein product: CASSRLQGSYGYTF.

This chain links TRBV6-1 with TRBJ1-2; 9 nucleotides agree with TRBD1. Trimming took 1 base from V and 2 from J; bases not matched to a gene: 2. Germline CDR1 is MNHNS and CDR2 is SASEGT. The CDR3 length is 15 residues. CDR3 protein: CASSEDRGPNYGYTF. The CDR3 DNA sequence: TGTGCCAGCAGTGAAGACAGGGGGCCCAACTATGGCTACACCTTC.

The chain combines TRBV10-3 with TRBJ2-7, with 8 bases matching TRBD2. CDR3 length: 11 amino acids. Germline V CDR1 and CDR2: ENHRY, SYGVKD. J lost 5 bases, V lost 8 bases, and 2 bases had no gene match. CDR3 bases: TGTGCCATCCTTAGCGGGGACGAGCAGTACTTC. It is translated as CAILSGDEQYF.

The gene calls are TRBV15 and TRBJ1-5, with 10 bases identical to TRBD1. Per germline, CDR1 LNHNV and CDR2 YYDKDF (reference sequence). The CDR3 consists of 15 residues. V trimming: 0 bases; J trimming: 7 bases; junction bases outside the gene matches: 3. The chain's CDR3 is CATSRDSGQGQPQHF. In DNA, the CDR3 is TGTGCCACCAGCAGAGATTCGGGACAGGGGCAGCCCCAGCATTTT.

The CDR3 loop is CASSFGDIVSAPLHF. The CDR3 DNA reads as TGTGCCAGCAGCTTCGGGGACATTGTTAGCGCACCCCTCCACTTT. The V and J genes are TRBV7-6 and TRBJ1-6; D is perhaps TRBD1 (6 bases). CDR3 length: 15 residues. V was shortened by 3 bases and J by 11 bases, with 17 bases between the two germline ends. The germline V gene encodes CDR1 SGHVS and CDR2 FNYEAQ.

The J gene is TRBJ1-1, the V gene TRBV4-1, with a tentative D call TRBD1 (6 bases). Germline CDR1 and CDR2: MGHRA and YSYEKL. V was cut by 0 bases and J by 0 bases, with 14 bases left in between. The CDR3 sequence is 17 residues long. The CDR3 nucleotides read TGCGCCAGCAGCCAAGATGAAAGGGGGACCATGAACACTGAAGCTTTCTTT. Its translation: CASSQDERGTMNTEAFF.

This chain uses TRBV2 with TRBJ1-1, with 8 bases fitting TRBD1. Looked up from germline, CDR1 is SNHLY and CDR2 is FYNNEI. V lost 8 bases and J lost 3; bases outside the gene matches: 5. CDR3 length: 13 residues. The CDR3 sequence is CASGVDRDTEAFF. The CDR3 DNA is TGTGCCAGCGGGGTGGACAGGGACACTGAAGCTTTCTTT.

Remarks on this clone: The same CDR3 arises from other DNA sequences in this sample as well. The chain carries TRBV5-4 and TRBJ2-7; 12 nucleotides align to TRBD2. V gave up 0 bases and J gave up 0 bases; unmatched junction bases: 1. This CDR3 contains 16 residues. Germline V lookup: CDR1 SGHNT, CDR2 YYREEE (reference sequence). The CDR3: CASSLGGLAGSYEQYF. CDR3 bases: TGTGCCAGCAGCTTGGGGGGACTAGCGGGCTCCTACGAGCAGTACTTC.

The J gene is TRBJ1-4, the V gene TRBV3-1 (or the pseudogene TRBV3-2), with D perhaps TRBD1 (5 bases). V was shortened by 1 base and J by 8 bases, with 11 bases between the two germline ends. CDR1 is LGHDT, CDR2 YNNKEL, per germline (reference sequence). The CDR3 covers 14 residues. This CDR3 reads CASSQGDSREKLFF. CDR3 nucleotide sequence: TGTGCCAGCAGCCAAGGTGACAGTAGGGAAAAACTGTTTTTT.

This clone has only one observation. The gene calls are TRBV20-1 and TRBJ2-7, with 9 bases aligning to TRBD2. The trim removed 3 bases at V and 0 bases at J, leaving 3 bases unmatched. Germline CDR1 and CDR2: DFQATT and SNEGSKA (reference sequence). The CDR3 length is 14 residues. CDR3 coding DNA: TGCAGTGCTAGTCGCGGGGGGGCCTCCTACGAGCAGTACTTC. Its protein product is CSASRGGASYEQYF.

This sequence joins TRBV6-1 and TRBJ2-7, with a possible D match to TRBD1 (5 bases). The germline V gene encodes CDR1 MNHNS and CDR2 SASEGT. The germline V and J ends were trimmed by 0 bases and 1 base, with 10 bases remaining between them. This CDR3 has 15 residues. The CDR3 nucleotides are TGTGCCAGCAGTGAAGCTGAAGGGGTGTCCTACGAGCAGTACTTC. As protein: CASSEAEGVSYEQYF.

The genes are TRBV10-3 and TRBJ1-2; possible D gene TRBD1, 6 bases. V shed 2 bases and J shed 10 bases, with 14 bases lying between them. The CDR3 loop spans 13 amino acids. Germline V gene sequence: CDR1 ENHRY, CDR2 SYGVKD. The CDR3, as DNA: TGTGCCATCAGTGAGAGGGGACAAGAGGACTACACCTTC. Translated, it gives CAISERGQEDYTF.

This clone was seen once. This chain links TRBV7-7 with TRBJ2-1; TRBD2 agrees at 15 bases. The V segment lost 5 bases and the J segment 12 bases; nucleotides outside the gene matches: 11. CDR1 and CDR2 (germline): SSHAT, FNYEAQ (reference sequence). This CDR3 contains 16 residues. CDR3 sequence: CASSQGLAGGQSGQFF. The CDR3 region has the DNA TGTGCCAGCAGCCAGGGACTAGCGGGAGGCCAAAGTGGGCAGTTCTTC. Variable domain in full (rest from reference TRBV7-7 and TRBJ2-1): GAGVSQSPRYKVTKRGQDVTLRCDPISSHATLYWYQQALGQGPEFLTYFNYEAQPDKSGLPSDRFSAERPEGSISTLTIQRTEQRDSAMYRCASSQGLAGGQSGQFFGPGTRLTVL.

Remarks on this clone: This sample includes further DNA sequences coding for the same CDR3. The rearrangement uses TRBV5-1 and TRBJ1-5; 12 bases fit TRBD1. Germline CDR1 SGHRS, CDR2 YFSETQ. CDR3 length: 16 amino acids. The J segment lost 1 base and the V segment lost 4 bases, leaving 3 bases of the junction unmatched. CDR3 sequence reads: CASSPGTGGSNQPQHF. Written as DNA, the CDR3 is TGCGCCAGCAGCCCGGGGACAGGGGGCAGCAATCAGCCCCAGCATTTT. The whole variable domain, remainder taken from reference TRBV5-1 and TRBJ1-5, is KAGVTQTPRYLIKTRGQQVTLSCSPISGHRSVSWYQQTPGQGLQFLFEYFSETQRNKGNFPGRFSGRQFSNSRSEMNVSTLELGDSALYLCASSPGTGGSNQPQHFGDGTRLSIL.